This T cell receptor (beta chain) was captured by sequencing in a study of cytomegalovirus exposure and HLA in healthy donors. 60 Vbeta and 13 Jbeta primers were used in PCR. Sequencing was performed with immunoSEQ multiplex PCR; in TCRdb, only in-frame clones are kept and a portion is missing. The sample has under 150,000 clones, roughly a tenth seen once. This sequence originates from a male donor in good health and CMV-seronegative. Sequencing used PBMCs.

The CDR3 here is CASSGTGLIINTGELFF. For the CDR3, the DNA is TGCGCCAGCTCCGGGACAGGGTTAATTATTAACACCGGGGAGCTGTTTTTT. This chain joins TRBV5-1 and TRBJ2-2; 9 nucleotides match TRBD1. With 7 bases clipped from V and 2 bases from J, the junction kept 12 bases outside the gene matches. There are 17 residues in the CDR3. In germline, CDR1 is SGHRS, CDR2 YFSETQ.